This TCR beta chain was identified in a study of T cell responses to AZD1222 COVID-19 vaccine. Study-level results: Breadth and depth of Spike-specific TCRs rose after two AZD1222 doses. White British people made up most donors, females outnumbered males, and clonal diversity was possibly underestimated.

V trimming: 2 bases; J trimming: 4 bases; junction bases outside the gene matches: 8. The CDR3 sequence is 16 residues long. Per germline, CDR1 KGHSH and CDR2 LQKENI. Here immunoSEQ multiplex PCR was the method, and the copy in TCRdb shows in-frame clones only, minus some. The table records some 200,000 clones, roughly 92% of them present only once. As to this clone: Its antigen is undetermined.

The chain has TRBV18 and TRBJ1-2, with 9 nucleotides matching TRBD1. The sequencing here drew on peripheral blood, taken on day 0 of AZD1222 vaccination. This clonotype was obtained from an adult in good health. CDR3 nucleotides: TGTGCCAGCTCACCATGGGACAGGGCGGGCGGCTATGGCTACACCTTC. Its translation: CASSPWDRAGGYGYTF.